These 30 T cell receptor beta chains originate from one sample sequenced in a study of T-cell memory formation after mild COVID-19. Via MiXCR, TCRdb re-called the 5' RACE reads, giving one row per CDR3 protein. The sample has approximately 340,000 distinct CDR3 sequences, about an eighth seen once; the top ten hold around 21%. The sequencing input was PBMCs or a T cell subset sorted from them (not recorded which). These receptors all stem from a man in his late teens or twenties who had mild COVID-19 (a few samples of this study predate the infection). Cell type and time point are not known.

This clonotype was recorded at least ten times. This chain links TRBV5-1 with TRBJ2-5; unclear D gene. Trimming shortened V by 1 base and J by 3 bases, and 7 bases separated the two germline ends. Germline values: CDR1 SGHRS, CDR2 YFSETQ. The CDR3 is 13 amino acids. CDR3 sequence: CASSLSPEETQYF. CDR3 bases: TGCGCCAGCAGCTTGAGCCCAGAAGAGACCCAGTACTTC.

The chain links TRBV5-4 to TRBJ2-1, with D unresolved. There are 11 residues in the CDR3. CDR1 and CDR2 (germline): SGHNT, YYREEE (reference sequence). CDR3 nucleotide sequence: TGTGCTACCCACTCCTACAATGAGCAGTTCTTC. Translating it yields CATHSYNEQFF. Looking up the rest from reference TRBV5-4 and TRBJ2-1 gives the full variable domain: ETGVTQSPTHLIKTRGQQVTLRCSSQSGHNTVSWYQQALGQGPQFIFQYYREEENGRGNFPPRFSGLQFPNYSSELNVNALELDDSALYLCATHSYNEQFFGPGTRLTVL.

The rearrangement uses TRBV6-5 and TRBJ2-7; D possibly uses TRBD1 or TRBD2 (6 bases each). This CDR3 spans 18 amino acids. Germline CDR1 MNHEY, CDR2 SVGAGI. V dropped 4 bases and J dropped 1 base, with 23 bases sitting between them. The DNA for the CDR3 is TGTGCCAGCAGTTTCGGCGAGGGCAGGGGAGGCAGGTCCTACGAGCAGTACGTC. Translating gives CASSFGEGRGGRSYEQYV.

The V gene is TRBV28, the J gene TRBJ2-7, with D tentatively TRBD1 (6 bases). The V end lost 5 bases, the J end lost 2 bases, and 13 bases lay between the germline ends. CDR1 is MDHEN, CDR2 SYDVKM, per germline. This CDR3 is built from 14 residues. CDR3 DNA: TGTGCCAGCAGTACCCCGGGACAAACCTACGAGCAGTACGTC. Protein product: CASSTPGQTYEQYV.

This rearrangement joins TRBV18 to TRBJ1-1, with a tentative D call TRBD1 (6 bases). This CDR3 spans 14 amino acids. With 1 base removed from V and 3 bases from J, the gap between germline ends came to 9 bases. CDR1 KGHSH and CDR2 LQKENI come from the germline V gene. DNA of the CDR3: TGTGCCAGCTCACCACAGGGGGTCGACACTGAAGCTTTCTTT. Translated: CASSPQGVDTEAFF.

The chain employs TRBV5-1 and TRBJ1-6, with 8 positions matching TRBD1. CDR1 SGHRS and CDR2 YFSETQ come from the germline V gene. The CDR3 contains 15 residues. After removal of 4 bases from V and 4 bases from J, the junction contained 4 bases not matched to a gene. The CDR3 here is CASSQTGEYNSPLHF. The CDR3 nucleotides read TGCGCCAGCAGCCAGACAGGGGAGTATAATTCACCCCTCCACTTT. Full variable domain (missing parts from reference TRBV5-1 and TRBJ1-6): KAGVTQTPRYLIKTRGQQVTLSCSPISGHRSVSWYQQTPGQGLQFLFEYFSETQRNKGNFPGRFSGRQFSNSRSEMNVSTLELGDSALYLCASSQTGEYNSPLHFGNGTRLTVT.

The chain uses TRBV20-1 and TRBJ2-5; D possibly uses TRBD1 or TRBD2 (5 bases each). V gave up 5 bases and J gave up 5 bases, with 15 bases separating them. The CDR3 contains 13 residues. Germline V gene sequence: CDR1 DFQATT, CDR2 SNEGSKA (reference sequence). DNA for the CDR3: TGCAGTGCTGTAGGGGACGTTGGGGAGACCCAGTACTTC. Translation: CSAVGDVGETQYF.

This clonotype has only a few counts. The rearrangement uses TRBV12-3 or TRBV12-4 and TRBJ2-5; 7 bases agree with TRBD1. V shed 7 bases, J shed 0 bases, and the junction held 2 bases outside the gene matches. The CDR3 extends over 13 amino acids. In DNA form, the CDR3 reads TGTGCCAGCACAGGACAGGACCAAGAGACCCAGTACTTC. Translation: CASTGQDQETQYF.

This clonotype was picked up a small number of times. Possible read error: a much larger clone is one base away. The gene calls are TRBV7-8 and TRBJ2-5; TRBD1 or TRBD2 may be the D gene (5 bases each). The length of the CDR3 is 13 residues. Germline V CDR1 and CDR2: SGHVS, FQNEAQ. The CDR3 DNA reads TGTGCCAGCAACCCCGGGGACCAAGAGACCCGGTACTTC. Translation gives CASNPGDQETRYF.

The V and J genes are TRBV5-4 and TRBJ2-7; the D call may be TRBD1 or TRBD2 (6 bases each). Trimming shortened V by 2 bases and J by 5 bases, and 11 bases separated the two germline ends. The CDR3 is 13 residues long. Germline lookup yields CDR1 SGHNT and CDR2 YYREEE (reference sequence). The CDR3 sequence: CASSFTGGNEQYF. The DNA for the CDR3 is TGTGCCAGCAGCTTTACCGGGGGCAACGAGCAGTACTTC.

The chain has TRBV12-3 or TRBV12-4 and TRBJ2-7, with 9 bases that match TRBD1. The CDR3 is 17 amino acids. J was trimmed by 2 bases and V by 5 bases; bases with no gene match: 13. CDR3 sequence reads: CASSPGTGIISAYEQYF. The CDR3, as DNA: TGTGCCAGCAGTCCGGGGACAGGGATAATTTCTGCCTACGAGCAGTACTTC.

Concerning this clonotype itself: Relative to the germline gene, one junction end is altered; a read error may explain this. The genes are TRBV7-7 and TRBJ2-1, with D perhaps matching TRBD1 (6 bases). Per germline, CDR1 SSHAT and CDR2 FNYEAQ (reference sequence). The CDR3 runs 14 residues. The CDR3 loop reads CASSLAVTGTEQFF. The CDR3 nucleotides are TGTGCTAGCAGCTTAGCAGTCACAGGGACTGAGCAGTTCTTC.

The rearrangement links TRBV12-3 or TRBV12-4 to TRBJ2-1, with D perhaps TRBD2 (5 bases). The ends were cut back, 8 bases at V and 11 bases at J, with 16 bases in the middle. The CDR3 contains 12 residues. CDR3 DNA: TGTGCCAGCGACCTGGGCATCGGGAAGCAGTTCTTC. Translated, it gives CASDLGIGKQFF.

This clonotype was found a few times. The rearrangement joins TRBV4-3 to TRBJ1-2, with D tentatively TRBD1 (5 bases). V was shortened by 0 bases and J by 8 bases, with 13 bases between the two germline ends. The CDR3 totals 14 residues. Germline lookup yields CDR1 LGHNA and CDR2 YSLEER. Here the CDR3 DNA reads TGCGCCAGCAGCCAAGAGGTCAGGGTATCAGGCTACACCTTC. Translation gives CASSQEVRVSGYTF.

Only a few counts were recorded for this clonotype. This chain uses TRBV19 with TRBJ1-6; the D is unclear. Trimming pared 6 bases from V and 0 bases from J, leaving 15 bases between. This CDR3 has 17 amino acids. Germline CDR1 LNHDA, CDR2 SQIVND (reference sequence). The CDR3 is CASSPRLPSSYNSPLHF. Here the CDR3 DNA reads TGTGCCAGTAGCCCCCGACTGCCGAGCTCCTATAATTCACCCCTCCACTTT.

This clonotype has only a few counts. V and J are TRBV6-4 and TRBJ1-2, with 9 nucleotides matching TRBD1. V lost 3 bases to trimming and J lost 5 bases; unmatched junction nucleotides: 10. From germline, CDR1 is MRHNA and CDR2 SNTAGT. This CDR3 is 16 amino acids long. Written as DNA, the CDR3 is TGTGCCAGCAGTGAGCGGCCCGGGACAGGGCGGTATGGCTACACCTTC. Protein product: CASSERPGTGRYGYTF.

This clonotype was seen ten or more times. This CDR3 is CASSLAQAGVADTQYF. The DNA of the CDR3 is TGTGCCAGCAGCTTAGCGCAGGCAGGGGTCGCAGATACGCAGTATTTT. The chain links TRBV7-8 to TRBJ2-3; D perhaps matches TRBD1 (6 bases). CDR3 length: 16 amino acids. Germline values: CDR1 SGHVS, CDR2 FQNEAQ. Trimming pared 0 bases from V and 4 bases from J, leaving 14 bases between. Filled out from reference TRBV7-8 and TRBJ2-3, the complete variable domain reads GAGVSQSPRYKVAKRGQDVALRCDPISGHVSLFWYQQALGQGPEFLTYFQNEAQLDKSGLPSDRFFAERPEGSVSTLKIQRTQQEDSAVYLCASSLAQAGVADTQYFGPGTRLTVL.

Many counts were recorded for this clonotype. The chain uses TRBV5-1 and TRBJ2-3; 11 nucleotides line up with TRBD2. The CDR3 is made up of 17 amino acids. The junction had 11 bases not matched to a gene; V was cut back by 6 bases and J by 2 bases. Germline V gene sequence: CDR1 SGHRS, CDR2 YFSETQ. Here the CDR3 reads CASTRLSGGALTDTQYF. For the CDR3, the DNA is TGCGCCAGCACCCGGCTTAGCGGGGGGGCCCTCACAGATACGCAGTATTTT.

This chain links TRBV20-1 with TRBJ2-5; 7 bases are a match to TRBD1. Germline V CDR1 and CDR2: DFQATT, SNEGSKA (reference sequence). This CDR3 has 13 amino acids. Trimming took 3 bases from V and 7 from J; bases not matched to a gene: 8. CDR3 coding DNA: TGCAGTGCTAGGGGCAGGGGGATCGGGACCCAGTACTTC. Encoded protein: CSARGRGIGTQYF.

Many counts were recorded for this clonotype. This chain uses TRBV7-2 with TRBJ2-3; TRBD2 agrees at 8 bases. Trimming cost V 5 bases and J 4 bases; bases outside gene matches: 2. Germline assignment: CDR1 SGHTA and CDR2 FQGNSA. This CDR3 region has 13 residues. The CDR3 DNA reads as TGTGCCAGCAGCGGCGGGGGGTCAGATACGCAGTATTTT. This translates into CASSGGGSDTQYF.

There are a few counts of this clonotype. The chain uses TRBV7-9 and TRBJ2-7; possible D gene TRBD1, 5 bases. V was clipped by 5 bases and J by 2 bases, with 19 bases between them. This CDR3 is built from 16 residues. Germline CDR1 reads SEHNR; CDR2 reads FQNEAQ (reference sequence). CDR3 DNA sequence: TGTGCCAGCAGCCCCCAGGGATACGCCAAGACCTACGAGCAGTACTTC. Protein: CASSPQGYAKTYEQYF.

This clonotype has more than one count but fewer than ten. This sequence joins TRBV7-2 and TRBJ2-7; D not resolved. Trimming shortened V by 5 bases and J by 0 bases, and 11 bases separated the two germline ends. The CDR3 is made up of 14 amino acids. The germline CDR1 and CDR2 sequences are SGHTA and FQGNSA. The CDR3 reads CASSQDGASYEQYF. The CDR3 DNA reads as TGTGCCAGCAGCCAGGACGGCGCCTCCTACGAGCAGTACTTC.

This clonotype appeared once. The rearrangement joins TRBV27 to TRBJ1-1; perhaps TRBD1 as D (6 bases). Germline lookup yields CDR1 MNHEY and CDR2 SMNVEV (reference sequence). The CDR3 extends over 13 amino acids. Trimming cost V 5 bases and J 8 bases, with 15 bases left between them. The CDR3 nucleotides are TGTGCCAGCAGTCCCACCCACGGGACAGAAGCTTTCTTT. Translation gives CASSPTHGTEAFF.

Here the CDR3 reads CASSLGGGVLLGEQFF. The CDR3 nucleotides read TGTGCCAGCAGCCTGGGCGGGGGTGTCCTACTAGGTGAGCAGTTCTTC. V usage is TRBV5-5 and J usage is TRBJ2-1; TRBD2 matches at 7 bases. Germline CDR1 SGHKS, CDR2 YYEKEE (reference sequence). CDR3 length: 16 amino acids. Losses at the gene ends were 4 bases for V and 9 bases for J; bases not matched to a gene: 16.

This clonotype was counted only a few times. Written as DNA, the CDR3 is TGCGCCAGCAGCTTGGAAATAGCGGGCGGAACGCTTTATACGCAGTATTTT. Protein: CASSLEIAGGTLYTQYF. This chain uses TRBV5-1 with TRBJ2-3; 7 bases line up with TRBD2. Germline V CDR1 and CDR2: SGHRS, YFSETQ. V was clipped by 0 bases and J by 7 bases; unmatched bases: 14. This CDR3 contains 17 residues.

This chain links TRBV5-5 with TRBJ2-7; 8 bases align to TRBD2. There are 16 residues in the CDR3. Germline assignment: CDR1 SGHKS and CDR2 YYEKEE (reference sequence). With 5 bases clipped from V and 0 bases from J, the junction kept 10 bases outside the gene matches. The CDR3: CASRRRGAPDSYEQYF. In DNA, the CDR3 is TGTGCCAGCAGACGGCGGGGGGCTCCAGACTCCTACGAGCAGTACTTC.

The rearrangement joins TRBV4-2 to TRBJ2-7; 12 nucleotides line up with TRBD2. This CDR3 has 16 residues. V trimming: 0 bases; J trimming: 4 bases; junction bases outside the gene matches: 4. CDR1 and CDR2 from the germline V gene are LGHNA and YNFKEQ. CDR3 DNA: TGTGCCAGCAGCCAAGAACTAGCGGGGGGAAGGTACGAGCAGTACGTC. It encodes CASSQELAGGRYEQYV.

The sample holds a few counts of this clonotype. V is TRBV24-1 and J is TRBJ2-1, with D maybe TRBD1 (6 bases). This CDR3 has 13 amino acids. Per germline, CDR1 KGHDR and CDR2 SFDVKD. Between the trimmed V and J ends, which lost 4 bases and 8 bases, there was a span of 11 bases. CDR3 nucleotide sequence: TGTGCCACCAGTGAAGGGGGTTCGGATGAGCAGTTCTTC. Protein product: CATSEGGSDEQFF.

V is TRBV5-1 and J is TRBJ2-1, with 8 bases that match TRBD1. The germline V gene has CDR1 SGHRS and CDR2 YFSETQ. Losses at the gene ends were 2 bases for V and 6 bases for J; bases not matched to a gene: 7. The CDR3 has 15 residues. For the CDR3, the DNA is TGCGCCAGCAGCTTCCGCAGGGGGCTGGTCAATGAGCAGTTCTTC. Translating gives CASSFRRGLVNEQFF.

The V gene is TRBV7-2, the J gene TRBJ2-5; D is possibly TRBD1 (6 bases). CDR1 is SGHTA and CDR2 is FQGNSA in the germline V gene. V was shortened by 0 bases and J by 5 bases, with 19 bases between the two germline ends. The CDR3 spans 17 residues. Here the CDR3 DNA reads TGTGCCAGCAGCTTAGCTAGGGCGCCAGGGGAAGCGGAGACCCAGTACTTC. The encoded protein is CASSLARAPGEAETQYF.